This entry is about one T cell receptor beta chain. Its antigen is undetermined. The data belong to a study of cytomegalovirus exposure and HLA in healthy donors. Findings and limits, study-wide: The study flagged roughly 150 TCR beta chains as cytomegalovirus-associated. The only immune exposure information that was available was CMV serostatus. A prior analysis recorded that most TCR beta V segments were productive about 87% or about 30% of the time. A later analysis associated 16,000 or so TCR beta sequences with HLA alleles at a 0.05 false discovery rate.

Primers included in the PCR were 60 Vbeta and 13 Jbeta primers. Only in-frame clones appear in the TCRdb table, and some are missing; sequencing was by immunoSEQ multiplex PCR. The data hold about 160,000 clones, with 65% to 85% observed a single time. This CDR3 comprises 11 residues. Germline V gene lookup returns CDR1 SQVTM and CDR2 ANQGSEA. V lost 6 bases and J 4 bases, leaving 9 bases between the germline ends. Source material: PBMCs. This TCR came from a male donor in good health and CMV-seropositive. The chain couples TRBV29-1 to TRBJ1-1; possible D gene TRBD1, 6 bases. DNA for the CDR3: TGCAGCGTCCAGGGGCCCACTGAAGCTTTCTTT. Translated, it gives CSVQGPTEAFF.